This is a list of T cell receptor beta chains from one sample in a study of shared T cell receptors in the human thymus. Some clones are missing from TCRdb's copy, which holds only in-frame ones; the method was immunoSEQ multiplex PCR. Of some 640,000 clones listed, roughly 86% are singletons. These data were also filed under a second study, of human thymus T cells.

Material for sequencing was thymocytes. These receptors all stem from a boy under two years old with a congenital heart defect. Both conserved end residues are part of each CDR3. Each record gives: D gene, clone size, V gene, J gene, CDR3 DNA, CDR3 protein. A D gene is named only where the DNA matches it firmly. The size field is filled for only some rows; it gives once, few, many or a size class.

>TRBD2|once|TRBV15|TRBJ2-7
TGTGCCACCAGCTTAGAGCGGGACCTCTCCTACGAGCAGTACTTC
CATSLERDLSYEQYF
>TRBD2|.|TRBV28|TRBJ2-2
TGTGCCAGCAACAGGACTAGCGGGCGCCCGAACACCGGGGAGCTGTTTTTT
CASNRTSGRPNTGELFF
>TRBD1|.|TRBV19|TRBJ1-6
TGTGCCAGTAGTACGAACTTTAGGGACAGCTATAATTCACCCCTCCACTTT
CASSTNFRDSYNSPLHF
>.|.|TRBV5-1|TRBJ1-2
TGCGCCAGCAGCTTGGGAGGGGGTGGCTATGGCTACACCTTC
CASSLGGGGYGYTF
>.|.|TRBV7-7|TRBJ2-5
TGTGCTAGCAGCTCCGGACAGATCCAAGAGACCCAGTACTTC
CASSSGQIQETQYF
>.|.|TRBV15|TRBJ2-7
TGTGCCACCAGCAGAGACGCCTCCTCACAGACCTACGAGCAGTACTTC
CATSRDASSQTYEQYF
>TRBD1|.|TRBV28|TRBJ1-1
TGTGCCAGCAGCCGAGGGGCGAGACAGGGGAGCACTGAAGCTTTCTTT
CASSRGARQGSTEAFF
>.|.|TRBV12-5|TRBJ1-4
TGTGCTAGTGGTTTGGCGACAGGAGCTAATGAAAAACTGTTTTTT
CASGLATGANEKLFF
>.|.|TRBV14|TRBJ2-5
TGTGCCAGCAGCCCGGGCGGCGGGGAGACCCAGTACTTC
CASSPGGGETQYF
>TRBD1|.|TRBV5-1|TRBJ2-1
TGCGCCAGCAGCTGGGGGCAACGGGACAGGCGTTTCAATGAGCAGTTCTTC
CASSWGQRDRRFNEQFF
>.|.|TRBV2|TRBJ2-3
TGTGCCAGCAAGAAGCTGCCGGGATACCCCACAGATACGCAGTATTTT
CASKKLPGYPTDTQYF
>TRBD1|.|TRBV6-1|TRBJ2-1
TGTGCCAGCAAGGGGACAGGGAAAGGTGAGCAGTTCTTC
CASKGTGKGEQFF
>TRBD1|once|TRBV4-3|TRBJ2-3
TGCGCCAGCAGCCAAGGAAGGGATTCTGGACAGGCTCCCCCAGATACGCAGTATTTT
CASSQGRDSGQAPPDTQYF
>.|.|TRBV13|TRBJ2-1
TGTGCCAGCAGCTCTCGGGACTTCTACAATGAGCAGTTCTTC
CASSSRDFYNEQFF
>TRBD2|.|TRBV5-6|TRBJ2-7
TGTGCCAGCAGCTTGGGACTAGCGTCCTACGAGCAGTACTTC
CASSLGLASYEQYF
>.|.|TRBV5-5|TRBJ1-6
TGTGCCAGCAGCCCTCCGCGTGGCTATAATTCACCCCTCCACTTT
CASSPPRGYNSPLHF
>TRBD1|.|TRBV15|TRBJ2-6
TGTGCCACCAGCAGAGATCAGCCGGGACAGGGGGCCAGTGGGGCCAACGTCCTGACTTTC
CATSRDQPGQGASGANVLTF
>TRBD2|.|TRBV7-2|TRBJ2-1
TGTGCCAGCCGGCTAGCGGGGGACTCCTACAATGAGCAGTTCTTC
CASRLAGDSYNEQFF
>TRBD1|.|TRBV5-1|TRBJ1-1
TGCGCCAGCAGCGCCTGGTCAAGCACAGTGACAGGGTCGAACACTGAAGCTTTCTTT
CASSAWSSTVTGSNTEAFF
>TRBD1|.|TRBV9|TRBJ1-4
TGTGCCAGCAGCCCGCGACAGGGCGTGAATGAAAAACTGTTTTTT
CASSPRQGVNEKLFF
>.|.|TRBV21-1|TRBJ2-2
.
CASSKALWGFGSRRWSTTGELFF
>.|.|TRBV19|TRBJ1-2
TGTGCCAGTAGTATAGAAGGAAGGACAGATTATGGCTACACCTTC
CASSIEGRTDYGYTF
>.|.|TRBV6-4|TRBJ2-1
TGTGCCAGCAGTGACTCGCGTAGCTACTCCTACAATGAGCAGTTCTTC
CASSDSRSYSYNEQFF
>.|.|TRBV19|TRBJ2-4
TGTGCCAGTAGTCATCAGGGGTCTAAAAACATTCAGTACTTC
CASSHQGSKNIQYF
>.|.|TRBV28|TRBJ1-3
TGTGCCAGCAGTATACAGGGTCTGACCATATATTTT
CASSIQGLTIYF
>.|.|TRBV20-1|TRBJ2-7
TGCAGTGCTAGGGGGGGATACGAGCAGTACTTC
CSARGGYEQYF
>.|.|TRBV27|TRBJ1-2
TGTGCCAGCAGTTTATCCAGGGACTATGGCTACACCTTC
CASSLSRDYGYTF
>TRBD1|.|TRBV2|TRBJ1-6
TGTGCCAGCAGTGATGAGTGGGACAGGGGTAATTCACCCCTCCACTTT
CASSDEWDRGNSPLHF
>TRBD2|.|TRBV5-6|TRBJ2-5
TGTGCCAGCAGCTTGACGACTAGCGGGGGTAACCAAGAGACCCAGTACTTC
CASSLTTSGGNQETQYF
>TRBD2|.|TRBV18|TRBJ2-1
TGTGCCAGCTCACCACCTGGGACTAGCGGTGAGCAGTTCTTC
CASSPPGTSGEQFF
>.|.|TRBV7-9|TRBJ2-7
TGTGCCAGCAGCCTAGAATCCAGCGGCGAGCAGTACTTC
CASSLESSGEQYF
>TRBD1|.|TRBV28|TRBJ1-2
TGTGCCAGCAGGGGACAGGGGCGAGAAGGCTACACCTTC
CASRGQGREGYTF
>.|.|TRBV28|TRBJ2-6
TGTGCCAGCAGTTTAACCGGGTACGGGGCCAACGTCCTGACTTTC
CASSLTGYGANVLTF
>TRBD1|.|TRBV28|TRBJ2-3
TGTGCCAGCAGCCCCGACAGGGGCGTCCGTAGAAGCACAGATACGCAGTATTTT
CASSPDRGVRRSTDTQYF
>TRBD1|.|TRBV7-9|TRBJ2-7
TGTGCCAGCAGCTCGACAGGGACCCTCTACGAGCAGTACTTC
CASSSTGTLYEQYF
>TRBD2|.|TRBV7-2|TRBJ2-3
TGTGCCAGCAGCCCTAGCCCTCAACTAGCGATTGTCACAGATACGCAGTATTTT
CASSPSPQLAIVTDTQYF
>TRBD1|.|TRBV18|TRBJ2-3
TGTGCCAGCTCAACGAAGGGACAGGGGGCTAAGGATACGCAGTATTTT
CASSTKGQGAKDTQYF
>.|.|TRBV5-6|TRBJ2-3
TGTGCCAGCAGCTTGTCAACAGATACGCAGTATTTT
CASSLSTDTQYF
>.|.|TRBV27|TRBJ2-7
TGTGCCAGCAGTTTTTGCGGGAATGGGTCCTACGAGCAGTACTTC
CASSFCGNGSYEQYF